This paragraph covers one TCR beta chain sequence. This clonotype was detected many times. Its antigen is unknown. No quality values exist for individual bases; no much larger clone is one base distant. The data were taken from a study of neurological immune-mediated disorders (dated by TCRdb to about 2019). The study in broad terms: Among the approximately 35 multiple sclerosis patients, approximately 30 had relapsing-remitting MS and 3 had secondary progressive MS. The study compared peripheral blood TCR-beta repertoires of HTLV-I-associated myelopathy (HAM/TSP) patients, multiple sclerosis patients and healthy controls using UMI-based sequencing. Longitudinal samples, technical triplicates and paired sorted CD4+ and CD8+ T-cell subsets, alongside PBMC samples, were included among the approximately 98 TCR-beta libraries. The cohort included 60 to 75 subjects: approximately 14 with HAM/TSP, some 35 with multiple sclerosis, and around 20 healthy controls. Study-wide findings and limitations: Across subjects, expanded clones never shared an identical CDR3 amino acid sequence, which suggests that the TCR-beta repertoires in every group were private. TCR clonal expansion was highest in HAM/TSP patients and lowest in MS patients, with MS patients falling below even healthy controls. No association of the MS cluster with clinical or MRI features was observed, and the need for larger cohorts was stated by the authors. Phylogenetic analysis grouped repertoires from 18 of 34 MS patients into a cluster of related CDR3 sequences, suggesting a possible repertoire-level signature.

CDR1 KGHSH and CDR2 LQKENI were looked up in the germline V gene. The CDR3 spans 17 residues, from the cysteine through the phenylalanine. The DNA shown is the 51-base CDR3, in frame from base 1. At the junction V is shortened by 3 bases and J by 6 bases; bases outside the gene matches: 13. cDNA was synthesized by template-switch 5'RACE using a primer carrying a 10-nucleotide random unique molecular identifier by which each TCR transcript was tagged. Every sequencing run yielded over 170 million TCR-beta sequences covering 15-18 subjects. Total RNA was extracted with the RNeasy kit. Using the KAPA Real-time Library Amplification kit, TCR-beta VDJ regions were amplified with primers for the TCR constant region and the 5'RACE anchor. Sample indexes and Illumina adaptors were added in a first PCR, and a second PCR then increased library yield. The roughly 650 bp TCR product was size-selected on a 2% E-gel SizeSelection system after Ampure bead purification. Before pooling, library quality was checked on a Bioanalyzer, concentration was measured with Qubit, and libraries were quantified with the Kapa Library Quantification kit. An Illumina HiSeq 2500 sequenced the libraries paired-end 2 x 150 bp. To increase sequence diversity, roughly 24-30% phiX was spiked into each library pool. Per the source publication's procedure: Quality-filtered reads were processed with the UMI-based MiGEC pipeline, and over 75% of raw TCR sequences were removed by the MiGEC pipeline during error correction. IMGT germline references were used for alignment of VDJ genes, and clonotypes were defined by a unique CDR3 amino acid sequence together with V-J genes. Clonal expansion, Shannon diversity and CDR3 relatedness were evaluated with VDJtools (CalcPairwiseDistances, ClusterSamples), while phylogenetic trees were built in CLCbio workbench. A clone was classed as expanded if it had 8 or more unique UMIs, a cutoff based on coefficient-of-variation modelling across technical triplicates. In-frame beta chains were kept once TCRdb had trimmed the public reads at Q25 with fastp and called clones with MiXCR. Each record represents a unique CDR3 protein, reported with the most common genes and DNA among its rows. The authors' filters were not applied to this entry. Across this sample there are 45,000 to 55,000 distinct CDR3 sequences, with approximately 3.9% seen only once. The ten largest clones capture 6.5% of the sample.

For unsorted PBMC libraries, 2 million PBMCs were used after storage in RNAlater at -80 degrees C until RNA extraction. Multiple sclerosis patients were enrolled in a US clinical protocol evaluating disease progression by magnetic resonance imaging. Peripheral blood was subjected to Ficoll-Hypaque density gradient centrifugation to isolate PBMCs, which were then cryopreserved in liquid nitrogen. Sequenced input: PBMCs. This sequence was found in a man in his sixties with multiple sclerosis. The chain couples TRBV18 to TRBJ1-2; 10 nucleotides in the junction match TRBD1. The CDR3 corresponds to CASSPSMVRDRGHGYTF. In nucleotides, the sequence is TGTGCCAGCTCACCTAGTATGGTGCGGGACAGGGGCCATGGCTACACCTTC.